This TCR beta chain was sequenced for a study of PD-L1 blockade in urothelial cancer. Study-wide context: Blood was evaluated 3 weeks (second dose) and 6 weeks after therapy began. There were a median of around 140,000 T cells in blood samples.

Libraries were prepared by immunoSEQ multiplex PCR; TCRdb keeps only in-frame clonotypes and omits some of them. The sample yields tens of thousands of clones, around nine tenths seen once. Documented time point: peripheral blood 6 weeks after treatment start. Urothelial carcinoma in patients was locally advanced or metastatic. Patients yielded 1 to 8 samples each, pretreatment and on-treatment. The V segment lost 6 bases and the J segment 5 bases; nucleotides outside the gene matches: 7. This CDR3 has 15 residues. The germline gives CDR1 SGHAT, CDR2 FQNNGV. The input for sequencing was PBMCs, taken around atezolizumab (anti-PD-L1) treatment. This sequence was found in a woman aged 60 to 75 with urothelial cancer. The chain recombines TRBV11-2 with TRBJ2-2; 9 nucleotides align to TRBD1. The CDR3 bases are TGTGCCAGCAGACTGACCGGGACAGGGACCGGGGAGCTGTTTTTT. It is translated as CASRLTGTGTGELFF.